The rows below give T cell receptor beta chains drawn from one sample of a study of response to subunit inactivated influenza vaccine. TCRdb ran MiXCR on the RT-PCR reads and lists one entry per CDR3 protein. The table lists about 830,000 distinct CDR3 sequences, about 18% of them singletons. Sequencing was performed on PBMCs from blood, taken roughly 5 days after vaccination. These receptors all come from a man aged 45 to 65 who received an inactivated influenza vaccine. Both conserved end residues are part of each CDR3.

V gene,CDR3 protein
TRBV15,CATTNPGKTGELFF
TRBV7-9,CASSLSSGVRSYEQYF
TRBV28,CASSFPGTGTDTQYF
TRBV20-1,CSASGTGRNEQFF
TRBV20-1,CSARPSGGSSYNEQFF
TRBV5-1,CASAGQGESGYTF
TRBV6-5,CASSYPFSGGANTGELFF
TRBV12-3/TRBV12-4,CASSFFRGTEAFF
TRBV4-2,CASSRLEPKSSYNEQFF
TRBV28,CASSLWRGVSYEQYF
TRBV4-1,CASSQVKLAGEHLAKNIQYF
TRBV4-2,CASSHLGQGAYEQYF
TRBV29-1,CSVNEGLNQPQHF
TRBV20-1,CSASLGLHSYEQYF
TRBV2,CARPEAKNIQYF
TRBV9,CASSVELHQETQYF
TRBV19,CASSVEGNQPQHF
TRBV5-1,CASRPGQGAFNEQYF
TRBV24-1,CATSDEISDEQFF
TRBV28,CASSIGQAGYEQYF
TRBV15,CATSRDRQGHQPQHF
TRBV5-6,CASTLPDRRRYGYTF
TRBV20-1,CSAAGTGGAKTQYF
TRBV24-1,CATSGPGTDTQYF
TRBV12-3/TRBV12-4,CASSLRIYEQFF
TRBV5-1,CASRRVAGANVLTF
TRBV10-3,CAISRGETATYEQYF
TRBV6-1,CASSLGRVHGYTF
TRBV2,CASTLLQGADTQYF
TRBV5-1,CASSLGTSAHNEQFF
TRBV6-5,CASSFNTNPSTDTQYF
TRBV12-3/TRBV12-4,CASASGESSYNEQFF
TRBV7-8,CASSLFVGFTGELFF
TRBV18,CASSPSSGTRGEQYF
TRBV18,CASSPPGQQRNEQFF
TRBV20-1,CSARTSGNTEAFF
TRBV20-1,CSARDALAGNHNEQFF
TRBV27,CASSLSLAGLYEQYF
TRBV12-3/TRBV12-4,CASSFVLRNSAYEQYF
TRBV4-3,CASSQDQSGGYTGELFF
TRBV20-1,CSASGGRGIGTQYF
TRBV20-1,CSASDSGQVRNEQFF
TRBV20-1,CSAPGRDNQPQHF
TRBV7-2,CASSLGGAARGVEQYF
TRBV5-1,CASSLTPFTDTQYF
TRBV6-5,CASSYDSSGNTIYF
TRBV28,CASRTGGLSNQPQHF
TRBV6-5,CASSYGLTALAGYTF
TRBV24-1,CATSDHGYEQFF
TRBV2,CASFKVGGTEAFF
TRBV11-2,CASSLERQIPHYNEQFF
TRBV20-1,CSAGKITEAFF
TRBV4-1,CASSLSGGRSETQYF
TRBV20-1,CSARGGDMSYEQYF
TRBV6-2/TRBV6-3,CASSYSIPGQQETQYF
TRBV7-2,CASSSLAGGRNEQFF